These T cell receptor beta chains were read from a single sample in a study of T cell responses to AZD1222 COVID-19 vaccine. Sequenced by immunoSEQ multiplex PCR; TCRdb stores in-frame clones only, minus some. The sample includes about 140,000 clones, more than 85% of them seen just once. The source material was peripheral blood, sampled on day 0 of AZD1222 vaccination. The receptor source for this set is an adult in good health. CDR3s include the opening cysteine and the closing phenylalanine or tryptophan. Each record gives: clone size, D gene, V gene, J gene, CDR3 DNA, CDR3 protein. D genes are given only for firm matches. Size values are once, few and many counts, or a class for expanded clones, and some rows have none.

>.|.|TRBV27|TRBJ1-2
TGTGCCAGCAGTGCTGACAGAGCTAACTATGGCTACACCTTC
CASSADRANYGYTF
>.|.|TRBV2|TRBJ2-1
TGTGCCAGCAGGAGGGGAGGAAATGAGCAGTTCTTC
CASRRGGNEQFF
>.|TRBD1|TRBV2|TRBJ2-7
TGTGCCAGCAGTGTCCGGACAGGGGTCGACGAGCAGTACTTC
CASSVRTGVDEQYF
>.|.|TRBV27|TRBJ2-7
TGTGCCAGCAGTCGCCCGGGACCAACACCCCACGAGCAGTACTTC
CASSRPGPTPHEQYF
>.|TRBD1|TRBV6-2/TRBV6-3|TRBJ1-2
TGTGCCAGCAGTTACTCGACGTTCCGTGGACAGGGGGCCGGCTACACCTTC
CASSYSTFRGQGAGYTF
>.|.|TRBV29-1|TRBJ2-2
TGCAGCGTCGAACTAGAGGTCGGGGAGCTGTTTTTT
CSVELEVGELFF
>.|TRBD1|TRBV24-1|TRBJ1-3
TGTGCCACCAGTACCGGGACAGGAGGCTGGGACACCATATATTTT
CATSTGTGGWDTIYF
>.|.|TRBV5-5|TRBJ2-7
TGTGCCAGCAGCGCACAGTTCCGTGACTCCTACGAGCAGTACTTC
CASSAQFRDSYEQYF
>.|.|TRBV3-1/TRBV3-2|TRBJ2-1
TGTGCCAGCAGCCAAGATTTGAACAATGAGCAGTTCTTC
CASSQDLNNEQFF
>.|TRBD1|TRBV27|TRBJ2-6
TGTGCCAGCAGTTCGGGACAGGGATTCGCTGGGGCCAACGTCCTGACTTTC
CASSSGQGFAGANVLTF
>.|TRBD2|TRBV5-4|TRBJ2-3
TGTGCCAGCAGCTTGGGCGGGGGGAGCACAGATACGCAGTATTTT
CASSLGGGSTDTQYF
>.|TRBD2|TRBV4-1|TRBJ2-3
TGCGCCAGCAGCACCCGACTAGCGGGAGGGCCGGGAGATACGCAGTATTTT
CASSTRLAGGPGDTQYF
>.|TRBD2|TRBV27|TRBJ2-1
TGTGCCAGCAGCCCCAGACTAGCGGGAGGGCCCAGCCTAGACAATGAGCAGTTCTTC
CASSPRLAGGPSLDNEQFF
>.|.|TRBV28|TRBJ1-1
TGTGCCAGCAGTTTAGGGGTTATGAACACTGAAGCTTTCTTT
CASSLGVMNTEAFF
>.|TRBD1|TRBV5-1|TRBJ1-4
TGCGCCAGCAGCATAGGACAGGGCGGCACTAATGAAAAACTGTTTTTT
CASSIGQGGTNEKLFF
>.|TRBD1|TRBV13|TRBJ1-3
TGTGCCAGCAGCCTCAGGGGGGGCAGCTCTGGAAACACCATATATTTT
CASSLRGGSSGNTIYF
>.|TRBD1|TRBV19|TRBJ1-4
TGTGCCAGTAGTACGACAGGGGTAGGCGAAAAACTGTTTTTT
CASSTTGVGEKLFF
>once|.|TRBV6-5|TRBJ2-7
TGTGCCAGCAGTTTAAGTATTGAGCAGTACTTC
CASSLSIEQYF
>.|.|TRBV29-1|TRBJ2-3
TGCAGCGTTGGGGGACCCTCAAACGGCAGCACAGATACGCAGTATTTT
CSVGGPSNGSTDTQYF
>.|TRBD1|TRBV19|TRBJ1-2
TGTGCCAGTAGAGACGGACAGGGAGGGATCTATGGCTACACCTTC
CASRDGQGGIYGYTF
>.|.|TRBV11-2|TRBJ2-5
TGTGCCAGCAGCTGGACGGGTCAAGAGACCCAGTACTTC
CASSWTGQETQYF
>.|.|TRBV10-3|TRBJ2-3
TGTGCCATCAGTGATATAGATACGCAGTATTTT
CAISDIDTQYF
>.|TRBD2|TRBV10-3|TRBJ2-1
TGTGCCATCAGTGGCAGAGATAGCGGGAGGTCCTACAATGAGCAGTTCTTC
CAISGRDSGRSYNEQFF
>.|.|TRBV30|TRBJ1-2
TGTGCCTGGACTCCCCCCAGATCCCATGGCTACACCTTC
CAWTPPRSHGYTF
>.|.|TRBV5-1|TRBJ2-7
TGCGCCAGCAGCCCGGAAGGAGGGCTATACGAGCAGTACTTC
CASSPEGGLYEQYF
>.|TRBD1|TRBV3-1/TRBV3-2|TRBJ1-1
TGTGCCAGCAGCCCGCAAACCACAGGGGCTGAAGCTTTCTTT
CASSPQTTGAEAFF
>.|.|TRBV19|TRBJ2-1
TGTGCCAGTAGTACATACAATGAGCAGTTCTTC
CASSTYNEQFF
>.|.|TRBV5-1|TRBJ2-5
TGCGCCAGCAGCTTGGAGGTAGGACAAGAGACCCAGTACTTC
CASSLEVGQETQYF
>once|.|TRBV21-1|TRBJ2-7
TGTGCCAGCAGCAAGGTTCGACCGACGTTTGGGTACTTC
CASSKVRPTFGYF
>.|.|TRBV6-2/TRBV6-3|TRBJ1-3
TGTGCCAGCAGTTACTCGAGAAACACCATATATTTT
CASSYSRNTIYF
>.|.|TRBV23-1|TRBJ1-2
TGCGCCAGCAGTCCGGTAAGAGGCAGGGCCTACAACTATGGCTACACCTTC
CASSPVRGRAYNYGYTF
>.|TRBD1|TRBV19|TRBJ1-6
TGTGCCAGTAAGGAGACAGGGATTGATAATTCACCCCTCCACTTT
CASKETGIDNSPLHF
>.|.|TRBV19|TRBJ2-1
TGTGCCAGTAGTATAGAAGCGGCAACAGACTACAATGAGCAGTTCTTC
CASSIEAATDYNEQFF
>.|TRBD1|TRBV27|TRBJ1-5
TGTGCCAGCAGTCCGAACCGGGACAGCGATCCCCAGCATTTT
CASSPNRDSDPQHF
>.|TRBD2|TRBV2|TRBJ2-1
TGTGCCAGCACATCTAGCGGGAGGGCCGGTAAATATGAGCAGTTCTTC
CASTSSGRAGKYEQFF
>.|.|TRBV30|TRBJ1-2
TGTGCCTGGACGAGGACGGGGGAGGGTGGCTACACCTTC
CAWTRTGEGGYTF
>once|TRBD1|TRBV7-2|TRBJ2-7
TGTGCCAGCAGCTCGTCCGGGACAGGTGGAGGGTACTTC
CASSSSGTGGGYF
>.|.|TRBV12-3/TRBV12-4|TRBJ2-3
TGTGCCAGCAGTACCAGCACAGATACGCAGTATTTT
CASSTSTDTQYF
>.|TRBD2|TRBV6-4|TRBJ2-5
TGTGCCAGCAGTGACACGACTAGCGTGCCGCCCCAGTACTTC
CASSDTTSVPPQYF